The entry below describes one T cell receptor beta chain. It lacks a known antigen. Base qualities are missing; no much larger clone stands one base away. This entry is derived from a study of cytomegalovirus exposure and HLA in healthy donors (dated by TCRdb to about 2017). Looking at the study overall: According to an earlier analysis of around 600 of the donors, about 180 million T cells yielded 100 million or so unique TCR beta sequences and around 300 Gb of sequence data. Roughly 290 gigabases of sequencing data and 70 million to 95 million unique TCR sequences made up an early release that covered 500 to 650 HLA-typed donors. The genetic ancestry cluster associated with self-reported Caucasian donors included 70% to 85% of the 398 genotyped donors. The study aimed to test whether cataloging public T cell receptors could reveal signatures of past pathogen exposure. Using immunosequencing, the study profiled T cell repertoires from approximately 700 subjects and related those repertoires to cytomegalovirus serostatus. In addition to the first cohort of approximately 670 subjects, a separate validation cohort of under 150 different subjects was used. High-throughput TCR immunosequencing, statistical association of individual TCRs with disease status, and machine learning were combined to predict cytomegalovirus infection status. In a later analysis, previously published TCR beta repertoires from 550 to 700 donors were re-analyzed and high-resolution HLA genotyping was added so that TCR occurrence patterns could be studied. In the later analysis, no new phenotypic data were used to find candidate immune exposures; instead, reliance was placed on TCR beta sequences and their occurrence across donors. An earlier analysis of 587 of the donors used high-throughput TCR beta sequencing to judge whether each TCR beta V gene segment behaved as functional or pseudogenic. Donor age, sex, ethnicity and CMV serostatus were collected together with the repertoire data. A later genetic analysis took genome-wide SNP genotypes for about 65% of the roughly 670 donors and used that subset as a discovery cohort. Every discovery cohort repertoire had been produced on one sequencing platform. Both class I and class II loci were covered by HLA typing, at four-digit resolution. Typing coverage varied by locus: roughly 629-640 donors for A, B, C, DRB1 and DQB1; approximately 500 for DQA1; more than 600 for DPA1; under 490 for DPB1. A handful of DR-DQ haplotypes were handled as single units for association and clustering because linkage in the cohort was strong. On average, over 200,000 unique TCR beta nucleotide sequences were sequenced per donor among roughly 430 genotyped donors of the cohort, with approximately 18% of those sequences being non-productive. The full study reports these points: A cluster of highly shared sequence variants was judged likely to represent a technical artifact of the sequencing pipeline. In a later analysis, about 16,000 TCR beta sequences were associated with specific HLA alleles at a false discovery rate of 0.05. The 87-base-pair reads could not distinguish some IMGT-functional V segments, including TRBV6-2 and TRBV6-3, so those segments were excluded. In this cohort, only TCR beta chains were sequenced, and detectable features were limited by the absence of alpha or paired-chain data. A further reported finding was that TCR beta sequences accurately predicted the HLA-A and HLA-B alleles for most subjects in the first cohort. Cytomegalovirus status was reported to be diagnosed by the classifier with high specificity and sensitivity in both the original and validation cohorts. In the study, approximately 160 TCR beta chains were listed as associated with cytomegalovirus. Linkage disequilibrium might explain the correlated functional status among segregating V segments, but an unknown experimental factor could not be excluded. Compared with equally common non-associated chains, HLA-associated TCR beta chains in a later analysis were more clonally expanded and had lower generation probabilities. HLA typing was unavailable for some donors at each locus, so association tests used only the typed subset. A later genetic analysis reported fewer N-insertions in productive TCRs among donors in an Asian-associated ancestry cluster than the roughly 650-donor mean. A later genetic analysis associated a missense DCLRE1C variant with V-gene and J-gene trimming of TCR beta chains, and an independent cohort replicated the association. In a later analysis, TCR association rates were found to vary across HLA loci, with the most associated TCRs seen for DRB1 alleles and the fewest for HLA-C alleles. Sequencing depth was assumed to be roughly uniform across donors in the presence/absence analyses, though that assumption may not hold. A later analysis found that most CMV-associated TCR beta chains appeared HLA-restricted, with HLA associations seemingly driven largely by CMV exposure. When HLA alleles, especially DR and DQ, strongly co-occurred, attributing TCR associations to individual alleles was difficult. The authors suggested that the approach could potentially be generalized to other disease states and immunological phenotypes. Because counts were too low, seventeen rarely observed V segments, including chromosome 9 orphons, were left out of the earlier analysis of some 640 of the donors. The only immune exposure information available for the cohort was CMV serostatus. Across donors, most TCR sequences were observed very rarely, whereas some public TCRs were present in many individuals. Broadly in line with IMGT annotations, most TCR beta V segments showed up in productive rearrangements about 87% or about 30% of the time in an earlier analysis of around 600 of the donors. According to a later analysis, parvovirus B19, influenza, CMV and Epstein-Barr virus appeared linked to several top co-occurrence clusters. A few of the identified cytomegalovirus-associated TCR beta chains were confirmed in vitro to be specific for cytomegalovirus antigens.

V drops 3 bases and J drops 0 bases, leaving 5 bases in between. Measured from the cysteine to the phenylalanine, the CDR3 is 13 residues long. CDR3 DNA is the only sequence kept; it has 39 bases, read in frame from the first base. CDR1 and CDR2 were assigned from the germline V gene (reference sequence) as SEHNR and FQNEAQ. The cohort consisted of more than 650 healthy bone marrow donors. At the time of sampling, all cohort members were nominally healthy, though unrecorded immune exposures were likely present. CMV serostatus was recorded as positive for some 300 and negative for about half of the roughly 700 cohort members, whereas no CMV serostatus was recorded for the donor in question. Every donor gave a peripheral blood sample, and the peripheral blood mononuclear cells from that sample were used for TCR beta sequencing. Genomic DNA was extracted from the blood cell samples with the Qiagen DNeasy Blood Extraction Kit.

The method behind the library was the immunoSEQ multiplex PCR assay. For the multiplex PCR, a mixture combining 60 forward primers for TCR Vbeta segments and 13 reverse primers for TCR Jbeta segments was used. The CDR3 region of rearranged TCR beta genes was amplified from genomic DNA with a multiplex PCR assay. The amplified TCR beta libraries were sequenced on the Illumina HiSeq System as 87-base-pair reads. The original pipeline was this. In a later analysis, 70 million to 95 million unique TCR beta chains were counted across the approximately 620 repertoires, and around 10 million of these chains were shared by at least two donors. Raw reads were error-corrected and collapsed into unique sequences by a nearest-neighbor algorithm in which closely related sequences were merged to remove PCR and sequencing errors. Alignment of CDR3 sequences to IMGT reference sequences was used to assign V, D and J gene segments. For a sequence to be retained, at least a six-nucleotide match to both a V gene segment and a J gene segment was required. Rearrangements were called productive when the CDR3 lacked stop codons and stayed in frame with V and J; all others were non-productive. Following IMGT convention, CDR3 was defined as the stretch from the second conserved V-encoded cysteine up to the conserved J-encoded phenylalanine. Sequences without an unambiguous match to a single V gene segment were excluded from the earlier analysis of about 600 of the donors. An earlier analysis of 587 of the donors classified V segments as functional when productive rearrangements were above 56.7% and as segregating when the standard deviation between donors was above 5%. A statistical classification framework was built to diagnose cytomegalovirus status from the catalog of TCR beta chain sequences. In a later analysis, V and J genes were assigned by comparing TCR nucleotide sequences against IMGT/GENE-DB human TR gene sequences. The TCRdist pipeline was used in a later analysis to assign CDR3 sequences and most-parsimonious VDJ recombination scenarios. In a later analysis, every TCR beta chain was defined by the combination of its CDR3 amino acid sequence and its V-gene family, and reads without a unique V-gene family were dropped. A later analysis removed several hundred highly shared, low-generation-probability nucleotide sequences to deal with suspected cross-contamination and a sequencing artifact. In a later analysis, a clonal expansion index for each public chain was calculated from normalized within-repertoire ranks of inferred template counts. Generation probabilities in a later analysis came from a VDJ recombination model fitted to out-of-frame rearrangements, and those results were checked against IGoR. In a later analysis, TCR-TCR, TCR-HLA and TCR-CMV co-occurrence was scored with hypergeometric tests, and a repertoire-size bias correction was applied to TCR pairs. A later analysis estimated false discovery rates by permuting HLA or CMV assignments 20 times. A later analysis grouped co-occurring TCRs with DBSCAN, adding TCRdist sequence similarity when clustering within HLA-allele-positive subsets. Repertoires with fewer than 30,000 or more than 120,000 public chains were left out of co-occurrence clustering, as were five repertoires with anomalous nucleotide sharing. TCRdb retrieved this table from immuneACCESS and kept in-frame rearrangements only. Not all clones are present; in checked studies, unresolved V genes account for under half, and no reason is known for the remainder. The DNA gave D and trimming, while V, J and clone size come from that table. The sample data list more than 15,000 clones, and under 90% of these were observed just once. The ten largest clones represent around a fifth of the sample.

This chain joins TRBV7-9 to TRBJ1-1; the D gene lacks a confident call. The clonotype was recovered from a human donor in good health. Material: PBMCs. The DNA sequence is as follows: TGTGCCAGCAGCTTCCAGATGAACACTGAAGCTTTCTTT. Its translation reads: CASSFQMNTEAFF.